Shown below are 16 T cell receptor beta chains from a single sample sequenced in a study of vaccination and CD4 T cells after COVID-19. Treatment in this sample: roughly nine-day PBMC culture with coronavirus spike peptide pools or control peptides (ViraFEST assay). An unexposed donor provided the CD4+ T cells, which were collected before the COVID-19 pandemic (2011-2018). No antigen is known for these receptors. Sequenced with the Oncomine TCR Beta short-read assay was DNA taken from cultured CD4+ T cells. TCRdb reanalysed the PCR reads using MiXCR and keeps one entry per CDR3 protein. The sample carries 9,300 or so distinct CDR3 sequences, 45% to 55% recorded once. Material for sequencing was CD4+ T cells from blood, cultured in vitro. The receptor source for this set is a human donor in good health.

V is TRBV19 and J is TRBJ1-1; 9 bases are a match to TRBD1. The germline V gene encodes CDR1 LNHDA and CDR2 SQIVND (reference sequence). The trim removed 6 bases at V and 5 bases at J, leaving 7 bases unmatched. This CDR3 has 14 residues. For the CDR3, the DNA is TGTGCCAGTAGCGGGACAGGGAGGAGAACTGAAGCTTTCTTT. It is translated as CASSGTGRRTEAFF.

This sequence joins TRBV7-2 and TRBJ1-1; D call uncertain. Trimming left V 4 bases short and J 8 bases short, with 8 bases between. The CDR3 has 11 amino acids. Germline V gene data show CDR1 as SGHTA and CDR2 as FQGNSA. For the CDR3, the DNA is TGTGCCAGCAGCTCCGGGCCAGAAGCTTTCTTT. It codes for CASSSGPEAFF.

This clonotype was detected only a few times. The J gene is TRBJ1-2, the V gene TRBV6-2 or TRBV6-3; D gene ambiguous. In germline, CDR1 is MNHEY, CDR2 SVGEGT. With 3 bases removed from V and 2 bases from J, the gap between germline ends came to 7 bases. The CDR3 is 13 amino acids. The CDR3 nucleotides read TGTGCCAGCAGTTATCTAGGAAACTATGGCTACACCTTC. The encoded protein is CASSYLGNYGYTF.

This clonotype was observed a few times. The V and J genes are TRBV6-5 and TRBJ1-6; weak D call: TRBD1 (5 bases). Trimming shortened V by 0 bases and J by 7 bases, and 10 bases separated the two germline ends. CDR1 MNHEY and CDR2 SVGAGI come from the germline V gene. The CDR3 has 15 amino acids. The CDR3 region has the DNA TGTGCCAGCAGTTACTCGGGGCCAGGGAATTCACCCCTCCACTTT. Its protein product is CASSYSGPGNSPLHF.

This clonotype has a handful of counts. The genes are TRBV28 and TRBJ1-2; 7 positions agree with TRBD1. The CDR3 runs 12 residues. V shed 8 bases and J 6 bases; nucleotides not matched to a gene: 6. Germline CDR1 is MDHEN and CDR2 is SYDVKM. CDR3 protein: CASGTAAHGYTF. In DNA form, the CDR3 reads TGTGCCAGCGGGACAGCGGCCCATGGCTACACCTTC.

The rearrangement uses TRBV2 and TRBJ2-2; possibly TRBD1 for D (6 bases). This CDR3 is built from 15 residues. Germline V CDR1 and CDR2: SNHLY, FYNNEI. Trimming took 1 base from V and 3 from J, leaving 9 bases between them. The CDR3 spells CASSEVRGYTGELFF. CDR3 DNA: TGTGCCAGCAGTGAAGTCAGGGGATACACCGGGGAGCTGTTTTTT. Based on the CDR3 plus reference TRBV2 and TRBJ2-2, the full variable domain is EPEVTQTPSHQVTQMGQEVILRCVPISNHLYFYWYRQILGQKVEFLVSFYNNEISEKSEIFDDQFSVERPDGSNFTLKIRSTKLEDSAMYFCASSEVRGYTGELFFGEGSRLTVL.

V and J are TRBV6-5 and TRBJ2-2, with D possibly matching TRBD2 (6 bases). The CDR3 is 13 amino acids. V lost 2 bases, J lost 5 bases, and 6 bases lay in between. Germline-derived CDR1 and CDR2 are MNHEY and SVGAGI. The CDR3 loop is CASSYGGTGELFF. In DNA, the CDR3 is TGTGCCAGCAGTTACGGGGGGACCGGGGAGCTGTTTTTT.

This clonotype was picked up a small number of times. The chain has TRBV7-9 and TRBJ1-1, with a tentative D call TRBD1 (6 bases). This CDR3 contains 15 residues. V dropped 5 bases and J dropped 2 bases, with 15 bases sitting between them. Germline CDR1 is SEHNR and CDR2 is FQNEAQ (reference sequence). CDR3 residues: CASSLIPGANTEAFF. The CDR3 coding sequence is TGTGCCAGCAGCCTTATTCCAGGGGCTAACACTGAAGCTTTCTTT.

The rearrangement joins TRBV6-4 to TRBJ2-1; 9 nucleotides agree with TRBD2. This CDR3 region has 14 residues. Germline V gene data show CDR1 as MRHNA and CDR2 as SNTAGT. V was pared by 1 base and J by 15 bases, with 10 bases of the junction left unmatched. The DNA of the CDR3 is TGTGCCAGCAGTGACTTTAATAGCGGGAGACGTTTGTTCTTC. Translating gives CASSDFNSGRRLFF.

This chain uses TRBV6-1 with TRBJ2-7, with TRBD1 matching 9 bases. This CDR3 has 15 amino acids. CDR1 is MNHNS, CDR2 SASEGT, per germline. The V and J ends lost 6 bases and 6 bases, in that order; junction bases with no gene match: 12. DNA of the CDR3: TGTGCCAGCAGCAGACCGGGACAGGGTGACTCCGAGCAGTACTTC. This codes for CASSRPGQGDSEQYF.

This sequence joins TRBV12-3 or TRBV12-4 and TRBJ1-2, with TRBD1 matching 9 bases. This CDR3 spans 15 amino acids. V trimming: 4 bases; J trimming: 4 bases; junction bases outside the gene matches: 7. The CDR3: CASSSYRGQGYGYTF. CDR3 sequence (DNA): TGTGCCAGCAGTTCCTACAGGGGGCAGGGCTATGGCTACACCTTC.

This clonotype was counted a few times. The chain has TRBV20-1 and TRBJ2-6; possibly TRBD1 for D (5 bases). V lost 1 base and J lost 0, with 19 bases in between. CDR3 length: 19 amino acids. Germline lookup yields CDR1 DFQATT and CDR2 SNEGSKA (reference sequence). The CDR3 DNA reads TGCAGTGCTAGAGGGGGCCTGGGGCAGGTTAGCTCTGGGGCCAACGTCCTGACTTTC. It yields the protein CSARGGLGQVSSGANVLTF.

This chain uses TRBV27 with TRBJ1-2; the match to TRBD1 covers 7 bases. V lost 10 bases to trimming and J lost 5 bases; unmatched junction nucleotides: 10. The germline CDR1 and CDR2 sequences are MNHEY and SMNVEV (reference sequence). CDR3 size: 13 residues. CDR3: CANRRGIGYGYTF. DNA of the CDR3: TGTGCCAACCGCAGGGGGATTGGTTATGGCTACACCTTC.

The gene calls are TRBV10-1 and TRBJ2-7; a weak D match, TRBD1 (6 bases). The CDR3 extends over 12 amino acids. With 4 bases removed from V and 5 bases from J, the gap between germline ends came to 9 bases. Germline loops: CDR1 WNHNN, CDR2 SYGVQD (reference sequence). In nucleotides, the CDR3 is TGCGCCAGCAGTGGACAGGCTAACGAGCAGTACTTC. Residues: CASSGQANEQYF.

V usage is TRBV19 and J usage is TRBJ2-5; 8 nucleotides agree with TRBD2. Germline CDR1 reads LNHDA; CDR2 reads SQIVND (reference sequence). Losses at the gene ends were 6 bases for V and 5 bases for J; bases not matched to a gene: 5. The CDR3 loop spans 13 amino acids. CDR3 nucleotides: TGTGCCAGTAGCGGGGGGGCCGCCGAGACCCAGTACTTC. Protein: CASSGGAAETQYF.

This clonotype is labeled as medium-sized (0.01 to 0.1%). J is TRBJ1-2 and V is TRBV6-5; 9 bases line up with TRBD1. The CDR3 spans 14 residues. The trim removed 2 bases at V and 5 bases at J, leaving 3 bases unmatched. CDR1 and CDR2 (germline): MNHEY, SVGAGI. CDR3 amino acids: CASSYTGGRYGYTF. CDR3 in DNA: TGTGCCAGCAGTTACACAGGGGGCCGATATGGCTACACCTTC.